This T cell receptor (beta chain) was identified during a study of cytomegalovirus exposure and HLA in healthy donors. This clone has just a few counts. Its antigen is currently unknown. General study findings and limits: Productive status was seen about 87% or about 30% of the time for most TCR beta V segments in an earlier analysis. Highly shared variants forming one cluster were likely a sequencing artifact. On later analysis, the bulk of CMV-associated TCR beta chains appeared to be HLA-restricted.

Germline assignment: CDR1 SQVTM and CDR2 ANQGSEA. With V trimmed by 0 bases and J by 7 bases, 9 bases remained unmatched. The CDR3 spans 15 residues. The PCR employed 60 Vbeta primers together with 13 Jbeta primers. Generated by immunoSEQ multiplex PCR, the TCRdb table keeps only in-frame clones and is missing some. The profile shows about 150,000 clones, around 78% of them singletons. The specimen was PBMCs. The sequence came from a woman between 18 and 30 years old in good health and CMV-seronegative. The genes are TRBV29-1 and TRBJ2-1; 7 bases map to TRBD1. CDR3 in amino acids: CSVEETGSIKNEQFF. The CDR3 bases are TGCAGCGTTGAAGAGACAGGGAGTATCAAGAATGAGCAGTTCTTC.